This T cell receptor (beta chain) was identified in a study of cytomegalovirus exposure and HLA in healthy donors. Turning to the study itself: Sequencing of some 200 million T cells in an earlier analysis found 100 million to 140 million unique TCR beta sequences. General study findings and limits: Associated with cytomegalovirus, according to the listing, were about 160 TCR beta chains. Several of the most significant clusters appeared, in a later analysis, to be linked to common viral pathogens. According to an earlier analysis, most TCR beta V segments yielded productive rearrangements about 90% or about 30% of the time.

Use of 60 Vbeta and 13 Jbeta primers characterized the PCR. This table comes from immunoSEQ multiplex PCR, and its TCRdb copy is limited to in-frame clones, with some not included. This sample has about 130,000 clones, with about 82% found just once. The V and J ends lost 3 bases and 7 bases respectively, with 14 bases between them. Germline V gene data show CDR1 as SGDLS and CDR2 as YYNGEE. The CDR3 covers 13 residues. With regard to this clone: As yet, its antigen is unknown.

The sample taken for sequencing was PBMCs. The TCR originated in a man aged 25 to 40 in good health and CMV-seronegative. The gene calls are TRBV9 and TRBJ2-7, with a possible D match to TRBD2 (6 bases). The CDR3 loop is CASSAQSRGEQYF. DNA for the CDR3: TGTGCCAGCAGCGCCCAGTCCCGGGGGGAGCAGTACTTC.